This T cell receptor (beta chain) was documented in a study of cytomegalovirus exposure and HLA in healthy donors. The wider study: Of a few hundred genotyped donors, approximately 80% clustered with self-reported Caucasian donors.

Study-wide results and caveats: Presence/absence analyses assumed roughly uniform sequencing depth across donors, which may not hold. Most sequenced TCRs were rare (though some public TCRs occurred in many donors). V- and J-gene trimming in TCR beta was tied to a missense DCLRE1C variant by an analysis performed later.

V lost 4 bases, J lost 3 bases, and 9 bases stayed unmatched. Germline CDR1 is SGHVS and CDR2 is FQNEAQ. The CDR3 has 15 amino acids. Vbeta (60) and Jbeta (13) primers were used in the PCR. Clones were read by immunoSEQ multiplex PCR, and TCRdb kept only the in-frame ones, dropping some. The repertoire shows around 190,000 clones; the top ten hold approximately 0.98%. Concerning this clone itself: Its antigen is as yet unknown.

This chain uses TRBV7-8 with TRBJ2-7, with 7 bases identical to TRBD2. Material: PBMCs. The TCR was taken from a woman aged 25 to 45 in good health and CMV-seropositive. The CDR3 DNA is TGTGCCAGCAGCTCAGGGAGGGAACTAGACTACGAGCAGTACTTC. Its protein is CASSSGRELDYEQYF. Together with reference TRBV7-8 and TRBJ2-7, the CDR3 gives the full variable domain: GAGVSQSPRYKVAKRGQDVALRCDPISGHVSLFWYQQALGQGPEFLTYFQNEAQLDKSGLPSDRFFAERPEGSVSTLKIQRTQQEDSAVYLCASSSGRELDYEQYFGPGTRLTVT.